These 29 T cell receptor beta chains were sequenced from one sample in a study of blood T cell repertoires in COVID-19. Profiling relied on immunoSEQ multiplex PCR, and the TCRdb table lists in-frame clones only, not all of them. The sample shows roughly 150,000 clones, about 82% of them seen only once. Sequencing used peripheral blood. These receptors originate from a man aged 50-59 years with acute or convalescent COVID-19.

The V call is TRBV28, the J call TRBJ1-4; no firm D call. With 6 bases removed from V and 7 bases from J, the gap between germline ends came to 12 bases. Germline V CDR1 and CDR2: MDHEN, SYDVKM. The CDR3 runs to 13 residues. CDR3 nucleotide sequence: TGTGCCAGCAGGACATCCGGAAGTGAAAAACTGTTTTTT. This encodes CASRTSGSEKLFF.

V gene TRBV6-6 combines with J gene TRBJ2-7, with 9 bases fitting TRBD2. The V and J ends lost 6 bases and 4 bases, in that order; junction bases with no gene match: 7. There are 14 residues in the CDR3. CDR1 is MNHNY, CDR2 SVGAGI, per germline (reference sequence). This chain's CDR3 is CASRLAGAFYEQYF. CDR3 bases: TGTGCCAGCAGACTAGCGGGTGCGTTTTACGAGCAGTACTTC.

The chain combines TRBV9 with TRBJ1-3, with D maybe TRBD1 (6 bases). V dropped 0 bases and J dropped 2 bases, with 15 bases sitting between them. This CDR3 spans 17 amino acids. The germline V gene has CDR1 SGDLS and CDR2 YYNGEE. This CDR3 is CASSVVGTSRPGNTIYF. The CDR3 DNA reads TGTGCCAGCAGCGTAGTTGGGACAAGCCGCCCTGGAAACACCATATATTTT.

This chain connects TRBV7-8 to TRBJ2-7; 9 nucleotides align to TRBD1. Per germline, CDR1 SGHVS and CDR2 FQNEAQ. The CDR3 contains 16 residues. V gave up 4 bases and J gave up 3 bases; unmatched junction bases: 10. CDR3 bases: TGTGCCAGCAGCTCCGGCCCGGGACAGGGTCGCTACGAGCAGTACTTC. Translating gives CASSSGPGQGRYEQYF.

The chain employs TRBV7-9 and TRBJ1-2; perhaps TRBD1 as D (6 bases). The CDR3 is made up of 18 amino acids. CDR1 is SEHNR and CDR2 is FQNEAQ in the germline V gene (reference sequence). With 5 bases removed from V and 4 bases from J, the gap between germline ends came to 26 bases. The CDR3 reads CASSPLSPKGGVSYGYTF. CDR3 DNA: TGTGCCAGCAGCCCTCTCAGTCCTAAGGGGGGGGTCAGCTATGGCTACACCTTC. Based on the CDR3 plus reference TRBV7-9 and TRBJ1-2, the full variable domain is DTGVSQNPRHKITKRGQNVTFRCDPISEHNRLYWYRQTLGQGPEFLTYFQNEAQLEKSRLLSDRFSAERPKGSFSTLEIQRTEQGDSAMYLCASSPLSPKGGVSYGYTFGSGTRLTVV.

This chain uses TRBV2 with TRBJ2-7, with TRBD2 identical over 7 bases. Trimming removed 7 bases from V and 5 bases from J; junction bases left unmatched: 8. This CDR3 is 13 amino acids long. Germline V gives CDR1 SNHLY, CDR2 FYNNEI. The CDR3 DNA reads TGTGCCAGCATGGGAGGGGAAATCGACGAGCAGTACTTC. Protein: CASMGGEIDEQYF.

This sequence joins TRBV30 and TRBJ1-2; D is unresolved. The V gene's germline CDR1 is GTSNPN and CDR2 SVGIG (reference sequence). There are 10 residues in the CDR3. V gave up 7 bases and J gave up 7 bases, with 10 bases separating them. The DNA for the CDR3 is TGTGCCTTGTATAACGGTGGCTACACCTTC. Translating it yields CALYNGGYTF.

The rearrangement links TRBV5-5 to TRBJ1-2; D might be TRBD1 (6 bases). Trimming left V 0 bases short and J 5 bases short, with 14 bases between. CDR3 size: 15 residues. CDR1 and CDR2 (germline): SGHKS, YYEKEE (reference sequence). For the CDR3, the DNA is TGTGCCAGCAGCTTGGGCGGGGGCAAAAATTATGGCTACACCTTC. Protein product: CASSLGGGKNYGYTF.

The V call is TRBV19, the J call TRBJ2-2, with D maybe TRBD1 (6 bases). CDR1 is LNHDA, CDR2 SQIVND, per germline (reference sequence). There are 16 residues in the CDR3. V was clipped by 0 bases and J by 7 bases, with 15 bases between them. The CDR3 DNA sequence: TGTGCCAGTAGTATAGAGGGCAGGGGACCAGGCGGGGAGCTGTTTTTT. It specifies CASSIEGRGPGGELFF.

CDR3 sequence: CATSVGDSYNYGYTF. DNA for the CDR3: TGTGCCACCAGTGTCGGAGACAGCTACAACTATGGCTACACCTTC. This chain uses TRBV24-1 with TRBJ1-2; perhaps TRBD1 as D (5 bases). Germline assignment: CDR1 KGHDR and CDR2 SFDVKD. V lost 5 bases and J 2 bases, leaving 14 bases between the germline ends. There are 15 residues in the CDR3.

The chain is built from TRBV28 and TRBJ1-6; D might be TRBD1 (5 bases). This CDR3 is 11 amino acids long. The germline V and J ends were trimmed by 10 bases and 11 bases, with 12 bases remaining between them. From germline, CDR1 is MDHEN and CDR2 SYDVKM. Here the CDR3 reads CATRGGAPLHF. CDR3 DNA: TGTGCCACCAGAGGAGGGGCACCCCTCCACTTT.

The gene calls are TRBV27 and TRBJ1-5; 8 bases match TRBD1. The CDR3 length is 16 residues. Germline-derived CDR1 and CDR2 are MNHEY and SMNVEV (reference sequence). V dropped 2 bases and J dropped 7; count of bases not matched to a gene: 10. CDR3 residues: CASSLEAGQGAQPQHF. DNA for the CDR3: TGTGCCAGCAGTTTAGAGGCTGGGCAGGGGGCCCAGCCCCAGCATTTT.

The V and J genes are TRBV19 and TRBJ1-1, with D unresolved. The V and J ends lost 3 bases and 2 bases respectively, with 13 bases between them. Germline V gene sequence: CDR1 LNHDA, CDR2 SQIVND (reference sequence). This CDR3 is built from 15 residues. Here the CDR3 DNA reads TGTGCCAGTAGTATCTTCGGGAAGGGCAACACTGAAGCTTTCTTT. Its translation is CASSIFGKGNTEAFF. Full variable domain (missing parts from reference TRBV19 and TRBJ1-1): DGGITQSPKYLFRKEGQNVTLSCEQNLNHDAMYWYRQDPGQGLRLIYYSQIVNDFQKGDIAEGYSVSREKKESFPLTVTSAQKNPTAFYLCASSIFGKGNTEAFFGQGTRLTVV.

This clone turned up a few times. The V gene is TRBV7-6, the J gene TRBJ1-2, with D maybe TRBD1 (5 bases). The CDR3 runs to 14 residues. V lost 2 bases, J lost 14 bases, and 21 bases lay in between. Looked up from germline, CDR1 is SGHVS and CDR2 is FNYEAQ. CDR3 coding DNA: TGTGCCAGCAGCTTATTGGGGGGACCCGACTTTAAGACCTTC. The encoded protein is CASSLLGGPDFKTF.

J is TRBJ2-7 and V is TRBV11-2; TRBD1 aligns across 7 bases. The CDR3 length is 16 residues. Losses at the gene ends were 1 base for V and 5 bases for J; bases not matched to a gene: 11. The germline V gene encodes CDR1 SGHAT and CDR2 FQNNGV. This chain's CDR3 is CASSLGWTGPANEQYF. The DNA for the CDR3 is TGTGCCAGCAGCTTAGGCTGGACAGGTCCCGCCAACGAGCAGTACTTC.

The chain combines TRBV3-1 (or the pseudogene TRBV3-2) with TRBJ1-2, with D tentatively TRBD1 (5 bases). Germline-derived CDR1 and CDR2 are LGHDT and YNNKEL (reference sequence). The CDR3 is 13 amino acids. Trimming took off 4 bases at V and 8 bases at J, with 14 bases between the two ends. Here the CDR3 DNA reads TGTGCCAGCAGCCCCTCGGACCAGGGAGGCTACACCTTC. It yields the protein CASSPSDQGGYTF.

A few counts support this clone. This rearrangement joins TRBV19 to TRBJ1-1; D is perhaps TRBD1 (6 bases). V gave up 6 bases and J gave up 9 bases, with 17 bases separating them. This CDR3 contains 13 residues. CDR1 and CDR2 (germline): LNHDA, SQIVND (reference sequence). The CDR3 loop is CASSRQASSKAFF. The CDR3 DNA sequence: TGTGCCAGTAGCCGACAGGCTTCTTCTAAAGCTTTCTTT.

This clone is a singleton in its sample. The chain is built from TRBV19 and TRBJ2-3, with 9 bases lining up with TRBD1. In germline, CDR1 is LNHDA, CDR2 SQIVND (reference sequence). With 7 bases clipped from V and 8 bases from J, the junction kept 10 bases outside the gene matches. The CDR3 loop spans 14 amino acids. The CDR3 nucleotides are TGTGCCAGTACCCTGACAGGGGGTGAGAGTACGCAGTATTTT. Its translation: CASTLTGGESTQYF.

The chain uses TRBV6-5 and TRBJ1-5; no clear D gene. CDR1 MNHEY and CDR2 SVGAGI come from the germline V gene. This CDR3 region has 16 residues. Trimming removed 0 bases from V and 5 bases from J, with 14 bases in between. CDR3 DNA sequence: TGTGCCAGCAGTTACTCGAGAGCGGGCCCCGATCAGCCCCAGCATTTT. Its translation: CASSYSRAGPDQPQHF.

The V and J genes are TRBV11-2 and TRBJ2-1, with D possibly matching TRBD2 (6 bases). CDR3 length equals 15 residues. V was shortened by 0 bases and J by 6 bases, with 12 bases between the two germline ends. The germline gives CDR1 SGHAT, CDR2 FQNNGV. DNA of the CDR3: TGTGCCAGCAGCTTAGAGGGAGGAGACCTCAATGAGCAGTTCTTC. Its translation is CASSLEGGDLNEQFF.

The rearrangement uses TRBV7-8 and TRBJ2-7; the D is unclear. This CDR3 spans 13 amino acids. Between the trimmed V and J ends, which lost 4 bases and 2 bases, there was a span of 9 bases. Germline V lookup: CDR1 SGHVS, CDR2 FQNEAQ. Written as DNA, the CDR3 is TGTGCCAGCAGCTCCAAGGAGACCTACGAGCAGTACTTC. It translates to CASSSKETYEQYF.

The chain carries TRBV29-1 and TRBJ1-5; no reliable D call. The CDR3 has 12 residues. Germline V gives CDR1 SQVTM, CDR2 ANQGSEA. Trimming left V 6 bases short and J 0 bases short, with 6 bases between. CDR3 amino acids: CSVQSSNQPQHF. The CDR3 DNA sequence: TGCAGCGTGCAGTCTAGCAATCAGCCCCAGCATTTT.

On this clone itself: The sample holds other DNA sequences that translate to the same CDR3. This sequence joins TRBV30 and TRBJ1-5; 7 bases line up with TRBD1. The V segment lost 0 bases and the J segment 0 bases; nucleotides outside the gene matches: 2. The length of the CDR3 is 15 residues. Looked up from germline, CDR1 is GTSNPN and CDR2 is SVGIG (reference sequence). The DNA of the CDR3 is TGTGCCTGGAGTGTCAGGGGGAGTAGCAATCAGCCCCAGCATTTT. Translating gives CAWSVRGSSNQPQHF. The full variable domain, completed using reference TRBV30 and TRBJ1-5, is SQTIHQWPATLVQPVGSPLSLECTVEGTSNPNLYWYRQAAGRGLQLLFYSVGIGQISSEVPQNLSASRPQDRQFILSSKKLLLSDSGFYLCAWSVRGSSNQPQHFGDGTRLSIL.

V usage is TRBV19 and J usage is TRBJ2-6; D is undetermined. Germline values: CDR1 LNHDA, CDR2 SQIVND (reference sequence). V was trimmed by 0 bases and J by 5 bases, leaving 5 bases between them. The CDR3 extends over 14 amino acids. The CDR3: CASSIERRANVLTF. CDR3 coding DNA: TGTGCCAGTAGTATAGAGCGCCGGGCCAACGTCCTGACTTTC.

The gene calls are TRBV10-2 and TRBJ2-3; 8 bases agree with TRBD2. The V gene's germline CDR1 is WSHSY and CDR2 SAAADI. Trimming took 7 bases from V and 2 from J; bases not matched to a gene: 8. This CDR3 is 15 amino acids long. The CDR3 spells CASTDRGGPTDTQYF. The CDR3 DNA is TGCGCCAGCACAGATCGCGGGGGGCCCACAGATACGCAGTATTTT.

The chain employs TRBV29-1 and TRBJ1-1; 8 bases are shared with TRBD1. Germline V CDR1 and CDR2: SQVTM, ANQGSEA. The V gene end was trimmed by 7 bases and the J gene end by 5 bases; junction bases not matched to a gene: 12. The CDR3 spans 14 residues. The CDR3 DNA is TGCAGCGCAGAGGACAGGGCCGGAGGAACTGAAGCTTTCTTT. Its protein product is CSAEDRAGGTEAFF. Based on the CDR3 plus reference TRBV29-1 and TRBJ1-1, the full variable domain is SAVISQKPSRDICQRGTSLTIQCQVDSQVTMMFWYRQQPGQSLTLIATANQGSEATYESGFVIDKFPISRPNLTFSTLTVSNMSPEDSSIYLCSAEDRAGGTEAFFGQGTRLTVV.

The chain uses TRBV6-5 and TRBJ1-3; D might be TRBD1 (5 bases). Trimming stripped 6 bases from V and 0 bases from J, with 9 bases between. Germline V gives CDR1 MNHEY, CDR2 SVGAGI. The CDR3 covers 14 residues. Written as DNA, the CDR3 is TGTGCCAGCAGGGGGCCCATCTCTGGAAACACCATATATTTT. This gives the protein CASRGPISGNTIYF.

The chain links TRBV19 to TRBJ2-1; 10 nucleotides match TRBD2. The CDR3 length is 14 residues. The J segment lost 4 bases and the V segment lost 5 bases, leaving 2 bases of the junction unmatched. Germline V gene sequence: CDR1 LNHDA, CDR2 SQIVND (reference sequence). CDR3 in DNA: TGTGCCAGTAGTGTAGCGGGAGGTTACAATGAGCAGTTCTTC. Translating it yields CASSVAGGYNEQFF.

The chain uses TRBV4-1 and TRBJ2-1, with 10 bases fitting TRBD2. After removal of 1 base from V and 9 bases from J, the junction contained 9 bases not matched to a gene. This CDR3 region has 16 residues. CDR1 MGHRA and CDR2 YSYEKL come from the germline V gene. The CDR3 protein is CASSQGPSGRKGEQFF. For the CDR3, the DNA is TGCGCCAGCAGCCAAGGCCCTAGCGGGAGAAAAGGTGAGCAGTTCTTC.